One and the same sample provided the 20 T cell receptor beta chains below, sequenced in a study of blood T cells in healthy people across ages. Through a sample-barcoded 5' primer and a J-beta primer mix, a second PCR was run for roughly 6 to 11 cycles. Each CDR3 protein gets one entry after TCRdb re-called the 5' RACE reads with MiXCR. The repertoire consists of hundreds of thousands of distinct CDR3 sequences, with 20% to 30% occurring once and the leading ten covering more than 8.5%. This sample was also put to use in a study of T cells of mothers and their children.

The sample consisted of blood. The receptors were gathered from a boy between 10 and 17 years old in good health.

V usage is TRBV20-1 and J usage is TRBJ2-5; 9 bases are a match to TRBD2. Trimming took 6 bases from V and 0 from J; bases not matched to a gene: 5. The CDR3 is made up of 14 amino acids. CDR1 is DFQATT, CDR2 SNEGSKA, per germline (reference sequence). The CDR3 DNA reads TGCAGTGCAAAGACTAGCGGTTACCAAGAGACCCAGTACTTC. Encoded protein: CSAKTSGYQETQYF.

This clonotype was picked up a small number of times. The chain uses TRBV3-1 and TRBJ2-5, with D possibly matching TRBD1 (6 bases). The end of the DNA aligns better with TRBJ2-1, so the J call may be wrong. This CDR3 is 13 amino acids long. Germline-derived CDR1 and CDR2 are LGHDT and YNNKEL (reference sequence). The CDR3 protein is CASSKGGENEQFF. The CDR3 DNA follows: TGTGCCAGCAGCAAAGGGGGAGAGAATGAGCAGTTCTTC.

There are a few counts of this clonotype. This sequence joins TRBV7-2 and TRBJ2-1; maybe TRBD1 (6 bases). The CDR3 consists of 15 residues. Trimming pared 3 bases from V and 4 bases from J, leaving 13 bases between. Germline V gene sequence: CDR1 SGHTA, CDR2 FQGNSA. The CDR3 spells CASSFEGQGYNEQFF. The CDR3 DNA follows: TGTGCCAGCAGCTTCGAGGGACAAGGATACAATGAGCAGTTCTTC.

This clonotype showed up just a few times. This chain uses TRBV25-1 with TRBJ2-5; the D is unclear. Trimming left V 5 bases short and J 9 bases short, with 25 bases between. The length of the CDR3 is 16 residues. Germline V lookup: CDR1 MGHDK, CDR2 SYGVNS. CDR3 in DNA: TGTGCCAGCAGTTCCCCTTTGGACGGGCTTAGGGCGGCCCAGTACTTC. Translated, it gives CASSSPLDGLRAAQYF.

This clonotype was counted a few times. This chain joins TRBV6-2 or TRBV6-3 and TRBJ2-1; maybe TRBD2 (5 bases). The CDR3 runs to 15 residues. Between the trimmed V and J ends, which lost 0 bases and 9 bases, there was a span of 15 bases. Germline V lookup: CDR1 MNHEY, CDR2 SVGEGT. The CDR3 region has the DNA TGTGCCAGCAGTTACTCAGCGGCCCATGGTCTTGAGCAGTTCTTC. Translating it yields CASSYSAAHGLEQFF.

The chain is built from TRBV19 and TRBJ2-7, with D uncertain. CDR1 and CDR2 (germline): LNHDA, SQIVND (reference sequence). CDR3 length: 12 residues. V was pared by 6 bases and J by 5 bases, with 11 bases between. The CDR3 DNA sequence: TGTGCCAGTAGCTATGTTCGAGACGAGCAGTACTTC. Its translation is CASSYVRDEQYF.

This clonotype was seen more than once but under ten times. The gene calls are TRBV14 and TRBJ1-2; a weak D match, TRBD1 (5 bases). The CDR3 is 14 residues long. Germline CDR1 and CDR2: SGHDN and FVKESK. V gave up 1 base and J gave up 4 bases, with 10 bases separating them. The CDR3 protein is CASSQGGAIYGYTF. The CDR3, as DNA: TGTGCCAGCAGCCAAGGAGGGGCTATCTATGGCTACACCTTC.

Only a few counts were recorded for this clonotype. V and J are TRBV7-2 and TRBJ1-1, with D perhaps TRBD1 (6 bases). Deletions cut 2 bases from V and 6 bases from J, with 13 bases between. This CDR3 spans 14 amino acids. The germline CDR1 and CDR2 sequences are SGHTA and FQGNSA. CDR3 sequence reads: CASSLIGGAPEAFF. DNA for the CDR3: TGTGCCAGCAGCTTAATCGGGGGGGCCCCTGAAGCTTTCTTT.

The genes are TRBV6-5 and TRBJ2-7; D is perhaps TRBD1 (6 bases). V lost 6 bases, J lost 8 bases, and 23 bases lay in between. Germline loops: CDR1 MNHEY, CDR2 SVGAGI. The CDR3 covers 15 residues. CDR3 protein: CASSPRQALRYQQYF. The CDR3 nucleotides read TGTGCCAGCAGCCCCCGACAGGCGCTACGGTACCAGCAGTACTTC.

This clonotype was observed a few times. V and J are TRBV4-3 and TRBJ2-2, with 7 nucleotides matching TRBD2. Germline V gene sequence: CDR1 LGHNA, CDR2 YSLEER. The junction had 11 bases not matched to a gene; V was cut back by 2 bases and J by 5 bases. The CDR3 totals 17 residues. The CDR3 is CASSQPGPGGGTGELFF. CDR3 coding DNA: TGCGCCAGCAGCCAACCCGGCCCGGGGGGTGGGACCGGGGAGCTGTTTTTT.

This clonotype was picked up one time. The chain links TRBV2 to TRBJ1-6; perhaps TRBD1 as D (5 bases). From germline, CDR1 is SNHLY and CDR2 FYNNEI. V was trimmed by 6 bases and J by 6 bases, leaving 12 bases between them. The CDR3 covers 14 residues. CDR3 nucleotides: TGTGCCAGCAGCCCGGGCAGGGCTAATTCACCCCTCCACTTT. Its protein is CASSPGRANSPLHF.

To note about this clonotype: At one end, the junction sequence differs from germline, possibly due to a read error. The chain links TRBV5-1 to TRBJ2-5; 7 positions match TRBD1. The J call is doubtful: the DNA matches TRBJ2-7 better. This CDR3 has 14 residues. CDR1 and CDR2 (germline): SGHRS, YFSETQ. For the CDR3, the DNA is TGTGCCAGCAGCTTAGAGGGGGCCTCCTACGAGCAGTACTTC. This translates into CASSLEGASYEQYF.

This rearrangement joins TRBV27 to TRBJ2-5, with 10 bases identical to TRBD2. The J call could be wrong; TRBJ2-1 is a better fit for the DNA end. The CDR3 is 16 amino acids. Germline CDR1 and CDR2: MNHEY and SMNVEV (reference sequence). CDR3 region: CASSAPVRTSGNEQFF. The DNA of the CDR3 is TGTGCCAGCAGCGCCCCGGTAAGGACTAGCGGCAATGAGCAGTTCTTC.

This CDR3 is CASSGVVAGGNEQFF. CDR3 in DNA: TGCGCCAGCAGTGGGGTGGTAGCGGGAGGCAATGAGCAGTTCTTC. V usage is TRBV10-2 and J usage is TRBJ2-1; 10 bases align to TRBD2. Trimming removed 4 bases from V and 6 bases from J; junction bases left unmatched: 6. The V gene's germline CDR1 is WSHSY and CDR2 SAAADI. This CDR3 comprises 15 residues.

This clonotype was detected a few times. The J gene is TRBJ2-3, the V gene TRBV28; D perhaps matches TRBD2 (6 bases). The germline V gene has CDR1 MDHEN and CDR2 SYDVKM. This CDR3 has 14 amino acids. Trimming removed 6 bases from V and 6 bases from J, with 16 bases in between. CDR3 sequence reads: CASRKTSGVDTQYF. The CDR3 coding sequence is TGTGCCAGCAGAAAGACTAGTGGAGTTGATACGCAGTATTTT.

This clonotype was seen a handful of times. The chain uses TRBV2 and TRBJ1-6; D call uncertain. Germline CDR1 and CDR2: SNHLY and FYNNEI. V lost 1 base, J lost 8 bases, and 12 bases lay in between. The CDR3 consists of 15 residues. CDR3: CASSEVRVADSPLHF. DNA for the CDR3: TGTGCCAGCAGTGAAGTTCGGGTTGCAGATTCACCCCTCCACTTT.

This clonotype showed up just a few times. V and J are TRBV29-1 and TRBJ2-3; D not resolved. CDR1 and CDR2 from the germline V gene are SQVTM and ANQGSEA. The CDR3 runs to 12 residues. Trimming removed 3 bases at V and 4 bases at J, with 8 bases between. CDR3 in amino acids: CSVDYQADTQYF. The CDR3 DNA follows: TGCAGCGTTGACTACCAGGCAGATACGCAGTATTTT.

This chain joins TRBV6-1 and TRBJ2-3; TRBD2 matches at 13 bases. The CDR3 covers 17 residues. After removal of 0 bases from V and 6 bases from J, the junction contained 6 bases not matched to a gene. From germline, CDR1 is MNHNS and CDR2 SASEGT. DNA of the CDR3: TGTGCCAGCAGTGAAGCCGGACTAGCGGGGGTATGGGATACGCAGTATTTT. It yields the protein CASSEAGLAGVWDTQYF.

This sequence joins TRBV20-1 and TRBJ1-2; D remains ambiguous. V was shortened by 5 bases and J by 6 bases, with 4 bases between the two germline ends. The CDR3 is 9 residues long. Germline V gives CDR1 DFQATT, CDR2 SNEGSKA (reference sequence). In DNA form, the CDR3 reads TGCAGTGCTGACAATGGCTACACCTTC. As protein: CSADNGYTF.

J is TRBJ1-2 and V is TRBV29-1; D is unclear. Trimming took 3 bases from V and 4 from J, leaving 15 bases between them. This CDR3 contains 14 residues. Germline CDR1 and CDR2: SQVTM and ANQGSEA. Written as DNA, the CDR3 is TGCAGCGTTGATGCTCACGTTTCTTCCTATGGCTACACCTTC. Protein: CSVDAHVSSYGYTF.